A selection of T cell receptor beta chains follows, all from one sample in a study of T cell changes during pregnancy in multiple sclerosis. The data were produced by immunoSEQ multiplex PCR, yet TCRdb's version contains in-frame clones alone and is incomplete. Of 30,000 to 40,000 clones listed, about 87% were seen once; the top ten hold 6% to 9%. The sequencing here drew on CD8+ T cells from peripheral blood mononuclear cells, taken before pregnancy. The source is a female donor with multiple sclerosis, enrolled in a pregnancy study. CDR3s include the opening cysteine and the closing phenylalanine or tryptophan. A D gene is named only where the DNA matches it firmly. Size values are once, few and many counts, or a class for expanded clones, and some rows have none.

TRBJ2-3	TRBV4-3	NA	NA	TGCGCCAGCAGCCACGGACAAGGCACAGATACGCAGTATTTT	CASSHGQGTDTQYF
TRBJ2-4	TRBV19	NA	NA	TGTGCCAGTAGTATTAGCAGTGCCAAAAACATTCAGTACTTC	CASSISSAKNIQYF
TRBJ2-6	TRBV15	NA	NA	TGTGCCACCAGCAGAGATACGCGGTCTGGGGCCAACGTCCTGACTTTC	CATSRDTRSGANVLTF
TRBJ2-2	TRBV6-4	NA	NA	TGTGCCAGCAGTGACGGAGACACCGGGGAGCTGTTTTTT	CASSDGDTGELFF
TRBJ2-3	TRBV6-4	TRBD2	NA	TGTGCCAGCAGTTCTCTAGCGGGAGGAGGATCAGATACGCAGTATTTT	CASSSLAGGGSDTQYF
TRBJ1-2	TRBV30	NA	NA	TGTGCCTGGGGCAGGGGTAACTATGGCTACACCTTC	CAWGRGNYGYTF
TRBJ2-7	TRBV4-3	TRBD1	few	TGCGCCAGCAGCCAGGGGACAGGGCGGGTAGAGCAGTACTTC	CASSQGTGRVEQYF
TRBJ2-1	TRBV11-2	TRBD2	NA	TGTGCCAGCATCCCGAGTGACGGGAGGGCCGACAATGAGCAGTTCTTC	CASIPSDGRADNEQFF
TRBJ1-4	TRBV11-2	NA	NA	TGTGCCAGCAGCTTAGAGTATCAGAGGCTTAATGAAAAACTGTTTTTT	CASSLEYQRLNEKLFF
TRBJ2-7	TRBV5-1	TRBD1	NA	TGCGCCAGCAGCCACATTTCGGACAGGGAGACCTACGAGCAGTACTTC	CASSHISDRETYEQYF
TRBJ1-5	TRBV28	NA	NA	TGTGCCAGCAGAATAGATAGCAATCAGCCCCAGCATTTT	CASRIDSNQPQHF
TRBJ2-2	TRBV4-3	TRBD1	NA	TGCGCCAGCAGCCTACAGACAGGGGAGAAGCTGTTTTTT	CASSLQTGEKLFF